The entry below describes one T cell receptor beta chain. Its antigen is unidentified. Germline V gives CDR1 SQVTM, CDR2 ANQGSEA. The CDR3 extends over 14 amino acids. Deletions cut 4 bases from V and 5 bases from J, with 15 bases between. Three rounds of nested PCR, following a modified ARM-PCR protocol, produced the TCRbeta library. MiXCR, applied by TCRdb to the multiplex PCR reads, yields one record per CDR3 protein. The profile shows fewer than 85,000 distinct CDR3 sequences, less than 80% of them singletons. The template was RNA from unsorted bulk tissue. This record belongs to a study of tumor and adjacent non-tumor tissue in lung cancer. At the level of the study: Histology: about a dozen adenocarcinoma, a couple of squamous cell carcinoma, 1 small cell lung cancer. Each sample yielded 3.5 million to 5 million productive TCRbeta reads on average. Whole-study results and caveats: Tumor repertoires had a smaller top 100 clone share than normal lung. Compared with tumor, normal lung showed significantly lower TCR diversity.

The clonotype was recovered from a man in his sixties with non-small cell lung cancer. The genes are TRBV29-1 and TRBJ2-1; tentatively, D is TRBD2 (6 bases). Sequences were obtained from lung tumor tissue. The CDR3 reads CSVGSGVMDNEQFF. In DNA, the CDR3 is TGCAGCGTTGGGTCGGGGGTCATGGACAATGAGCAGTTCTTC.